This entry describes one T cell receptor (beta chain). The antigen is not known. The identical CDR3 is also encoded by other nucleotide sequences in the sample. The data belong to a study of shared clonotypes between healthy human individuals. The study, taken as a whole, reports: Clonotypes which were not shared had lower generation probabilities than clonotypes that all four donors shared. There were few donors, and this limited the genetic and exposure-history diversity represented.

This table comes from immunoSEQ multiplex PCR, and its TCRdb copy is limited to in-frame clones, with some not included. Of more than 850,000 clones listed, about four fifths were seen once; the top ten hold approximately 0.52%. With 5 bases removed from V and 0 bases from J, the gap between germline ends came to 10 bases. CDR1 is MDHEN, CDR2 SYDVKM, per germline. The CDR3 is 14 residues long. The genes are TRBV28 and TRBJ1-1, with D perhaps TRBD1 (5 bases). The sample consisted of memory CD4+ T cells from PBMCs. As for subset: CD45RA-negative fraction. The sequence derives from a man aged 18 to 30 in good health. Some clones in this sample may be carry-over from other donors' samples. The CDR3 sequence: CASSLGGMNTEAFF. The CDR3 region has the DNA TGTGCCAGCAGTCTGGGGGGGATGAACACTGAAGCTTTCTTT.